This T cell receptor (beta chain) was sequenced in a study of control samples from healthy donors and cancer patients. Method: immunoSEQ multiplex PCR; TCRdb's copy keeps in-frame clones and lacks some. The sample lists 94,000 or so clones; roughly 83% were seen once. This clone was counted once. V gave up 1 base and J gave up 4 bases, with 0 bases separating them. The CDR3 contains 12 residues. The germline gives CDR1 KGHDR, CDR2 SFDVKD. The chain carries TRBV24-1 and TRBJ2-2; no clear D. The clonotype originates from a man in his 70s with lung cancer. Sequenced sample: PBMCs. In DNA, the CDR3 is TGTGCCACCAGTGATTTCACCGGGGAGCTGTTTTTT. This codes for CATSDFTGELFF.